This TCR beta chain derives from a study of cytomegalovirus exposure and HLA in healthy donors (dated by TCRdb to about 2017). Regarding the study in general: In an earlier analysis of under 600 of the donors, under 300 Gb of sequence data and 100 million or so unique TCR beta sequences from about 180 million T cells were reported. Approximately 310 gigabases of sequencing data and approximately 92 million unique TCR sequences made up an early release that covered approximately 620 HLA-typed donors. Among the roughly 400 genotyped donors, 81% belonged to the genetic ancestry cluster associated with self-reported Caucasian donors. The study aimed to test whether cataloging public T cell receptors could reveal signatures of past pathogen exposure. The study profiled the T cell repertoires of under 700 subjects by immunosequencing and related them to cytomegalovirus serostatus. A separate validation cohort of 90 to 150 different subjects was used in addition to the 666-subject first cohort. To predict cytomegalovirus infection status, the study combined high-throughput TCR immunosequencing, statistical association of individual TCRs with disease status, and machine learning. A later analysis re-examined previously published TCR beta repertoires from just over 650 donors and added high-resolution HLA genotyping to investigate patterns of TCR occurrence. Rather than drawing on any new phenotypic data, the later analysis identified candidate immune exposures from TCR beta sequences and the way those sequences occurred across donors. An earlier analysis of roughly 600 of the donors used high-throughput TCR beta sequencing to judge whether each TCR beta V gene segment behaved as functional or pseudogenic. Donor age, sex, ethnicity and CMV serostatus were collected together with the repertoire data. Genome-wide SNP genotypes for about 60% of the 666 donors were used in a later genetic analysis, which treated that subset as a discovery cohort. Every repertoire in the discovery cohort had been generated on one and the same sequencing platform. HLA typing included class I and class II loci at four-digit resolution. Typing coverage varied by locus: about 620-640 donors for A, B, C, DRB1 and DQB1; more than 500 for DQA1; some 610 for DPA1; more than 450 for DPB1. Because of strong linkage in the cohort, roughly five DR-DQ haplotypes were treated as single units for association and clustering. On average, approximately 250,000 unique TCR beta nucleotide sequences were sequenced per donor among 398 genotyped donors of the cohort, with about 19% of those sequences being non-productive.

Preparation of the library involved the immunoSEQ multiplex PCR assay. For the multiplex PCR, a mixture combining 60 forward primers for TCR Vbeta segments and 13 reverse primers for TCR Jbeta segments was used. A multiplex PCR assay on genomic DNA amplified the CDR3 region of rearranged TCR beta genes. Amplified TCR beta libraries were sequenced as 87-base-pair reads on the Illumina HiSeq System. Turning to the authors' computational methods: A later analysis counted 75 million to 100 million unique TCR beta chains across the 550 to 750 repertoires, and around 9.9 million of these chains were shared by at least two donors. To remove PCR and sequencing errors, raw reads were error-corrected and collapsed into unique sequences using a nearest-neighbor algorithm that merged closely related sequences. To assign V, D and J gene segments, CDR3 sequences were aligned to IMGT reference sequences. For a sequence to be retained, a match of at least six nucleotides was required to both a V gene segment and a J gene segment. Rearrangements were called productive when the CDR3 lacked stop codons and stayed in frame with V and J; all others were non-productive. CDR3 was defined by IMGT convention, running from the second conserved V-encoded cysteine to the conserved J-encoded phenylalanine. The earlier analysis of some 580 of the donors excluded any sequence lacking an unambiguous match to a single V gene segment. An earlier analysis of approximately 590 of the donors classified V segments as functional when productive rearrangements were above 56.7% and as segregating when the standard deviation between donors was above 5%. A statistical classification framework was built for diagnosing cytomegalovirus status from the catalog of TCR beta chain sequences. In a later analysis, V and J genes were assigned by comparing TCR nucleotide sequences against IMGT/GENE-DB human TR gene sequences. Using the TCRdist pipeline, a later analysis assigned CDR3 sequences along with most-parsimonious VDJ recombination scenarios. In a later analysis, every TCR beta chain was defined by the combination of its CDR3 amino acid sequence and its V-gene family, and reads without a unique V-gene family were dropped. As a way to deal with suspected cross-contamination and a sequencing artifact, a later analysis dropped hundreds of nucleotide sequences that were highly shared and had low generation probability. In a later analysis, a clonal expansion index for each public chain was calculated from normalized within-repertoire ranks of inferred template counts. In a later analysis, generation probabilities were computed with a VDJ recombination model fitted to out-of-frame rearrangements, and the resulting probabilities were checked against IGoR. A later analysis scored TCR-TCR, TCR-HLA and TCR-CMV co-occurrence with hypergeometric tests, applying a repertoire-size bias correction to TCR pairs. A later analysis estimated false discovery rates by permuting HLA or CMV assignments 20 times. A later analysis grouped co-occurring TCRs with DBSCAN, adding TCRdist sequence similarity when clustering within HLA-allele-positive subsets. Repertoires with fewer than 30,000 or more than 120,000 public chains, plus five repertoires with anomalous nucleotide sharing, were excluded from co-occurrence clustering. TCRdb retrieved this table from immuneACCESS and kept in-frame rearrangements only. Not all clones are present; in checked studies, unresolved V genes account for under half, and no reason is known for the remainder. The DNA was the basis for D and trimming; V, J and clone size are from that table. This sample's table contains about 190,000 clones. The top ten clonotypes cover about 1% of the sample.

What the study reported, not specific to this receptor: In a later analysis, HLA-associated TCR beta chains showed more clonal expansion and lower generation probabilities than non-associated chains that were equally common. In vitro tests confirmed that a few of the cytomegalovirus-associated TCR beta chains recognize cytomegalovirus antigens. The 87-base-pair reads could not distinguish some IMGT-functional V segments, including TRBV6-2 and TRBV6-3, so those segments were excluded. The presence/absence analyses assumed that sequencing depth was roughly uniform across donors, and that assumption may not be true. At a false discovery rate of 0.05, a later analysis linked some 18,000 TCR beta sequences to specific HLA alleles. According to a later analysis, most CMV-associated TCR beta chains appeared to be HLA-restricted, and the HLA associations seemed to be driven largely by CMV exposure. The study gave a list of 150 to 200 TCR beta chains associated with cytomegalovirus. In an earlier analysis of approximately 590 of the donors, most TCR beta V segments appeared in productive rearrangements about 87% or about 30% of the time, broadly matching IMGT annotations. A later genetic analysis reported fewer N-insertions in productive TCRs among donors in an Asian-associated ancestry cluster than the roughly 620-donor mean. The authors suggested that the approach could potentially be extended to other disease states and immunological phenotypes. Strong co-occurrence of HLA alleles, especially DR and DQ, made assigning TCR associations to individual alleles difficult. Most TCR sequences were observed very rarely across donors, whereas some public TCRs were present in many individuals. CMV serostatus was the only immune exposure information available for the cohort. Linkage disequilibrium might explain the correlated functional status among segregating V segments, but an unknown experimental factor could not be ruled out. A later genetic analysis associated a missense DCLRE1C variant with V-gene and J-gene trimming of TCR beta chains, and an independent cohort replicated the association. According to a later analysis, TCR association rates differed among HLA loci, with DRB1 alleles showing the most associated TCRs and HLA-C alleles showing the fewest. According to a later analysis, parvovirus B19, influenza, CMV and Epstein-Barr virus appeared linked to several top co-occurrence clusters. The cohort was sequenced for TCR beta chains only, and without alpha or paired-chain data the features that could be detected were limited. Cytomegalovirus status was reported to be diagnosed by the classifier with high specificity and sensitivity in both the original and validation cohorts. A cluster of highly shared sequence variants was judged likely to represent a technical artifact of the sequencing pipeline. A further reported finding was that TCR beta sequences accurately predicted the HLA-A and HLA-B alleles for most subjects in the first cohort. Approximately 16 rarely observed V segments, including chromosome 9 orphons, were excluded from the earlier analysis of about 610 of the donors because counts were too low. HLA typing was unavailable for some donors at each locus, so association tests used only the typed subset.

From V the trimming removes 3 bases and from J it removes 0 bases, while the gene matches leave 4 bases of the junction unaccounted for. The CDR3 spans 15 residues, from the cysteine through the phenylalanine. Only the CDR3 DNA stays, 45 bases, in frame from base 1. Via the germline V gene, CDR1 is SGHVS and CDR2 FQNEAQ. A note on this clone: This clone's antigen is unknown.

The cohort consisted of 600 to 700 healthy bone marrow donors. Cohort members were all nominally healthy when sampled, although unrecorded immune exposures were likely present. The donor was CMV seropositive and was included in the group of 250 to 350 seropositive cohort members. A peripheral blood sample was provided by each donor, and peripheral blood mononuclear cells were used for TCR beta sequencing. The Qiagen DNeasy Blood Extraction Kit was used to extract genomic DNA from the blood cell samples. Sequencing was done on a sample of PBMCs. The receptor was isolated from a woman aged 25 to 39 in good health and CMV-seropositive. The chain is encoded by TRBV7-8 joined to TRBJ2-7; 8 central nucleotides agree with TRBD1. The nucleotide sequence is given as TGTGCCAGCAGCTTCAATACAGGGGGCTCCTACGAGCAGTACTTC. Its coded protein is CASSFNTGGSYEQYF.